One and the same sample provided the 29 T cell receptor beta chains below, sequenced in a study of OX40 agonist ivuxolimab in advanced cancers. Repertoires were generated with immunoSEQ multiplex PCR, while TCRdb's copy carries only in-frame clones and drops some. The table records 70,000 to 75,000 clones, 84% of them present only once. The starting material was CD4+ or CD8+ T cells sorted from blood, obtained in a trial of the OX40 agonist ivuxolimab. The receptors stem from an adult with an advanced solid tumor such as melanoma, head and neck, liver or kidney cancer.

The rearrangement joins TRBV6-6 to TRBJ1-3; D gene uncertain. The CDR3 has 13 residues. In germline, CDR1 is MNHNY, CDR2 SVGAGI (reference sequence). Trimming took off 6 bases at V and 0 bases at J, with 6 bases between the two ends. CDR3 DNA: TGTGCCAGCAGCAGGAGCTCTGGAAACACCATATATTTT. It codes for CASSRSSGNTIYF.

The V gene is TRBV5-6, the J gene TRBJ1-2; D not resolved. Germline V lookup: CDR1 SGHDT, CDR2 YYEEEE. V lost 2 bases, J lost 8 bases, and 22 bases lay in between. The CDR3 length is 16 residues. CDR3 in DNA: TGTGCCAGCAGCTTTTACTCCGGGAGCTCGTTGGAAGGCTACACCTTC. This gives the protein CASSFYSGSSLEGYTF.

The chain joins TRBV4-2 to TRBJ2-2; TRBD1 agrees at 9 bases. J gave up 5 bases and V 4 bases, and 5 bases lay outside the gene matches. CDR3 length equals 15 residues. Germline V gene data show CDR1 as LGHNA and CDR2 as YNFKEQ. CDR3 nucleotide sequence: TGTGCCAGCAGCCGGGGACAGGGAAGAACCGGGGAGCTGTTTTTT. It specifies CASSRGQGRTGELFF.

The chain recombines TRBV5-1 with TRBJ2-5; D perhaps matches TRBD2 (6 bases). This CDR3 spans 15 amino acids. The germline V and J ends were trimmed by 7 bases and 5 bases, with 21 bases remaining between them. Germline V gives CDR1 SGHRS, CDR2 YFSETQ. The CDR3 region has the DNA TGCGCCAGCCAGCCCACGGGGGAGGTTGGCGAGACCCAGTACTTC. Translation gives CASQPTGEVGETQYF.

This clone has a handful of counts. The chain joins TRBV4-3 to TRBJ1-1, with D maybe TRBD1 (5 bases). Trimming stripped 0 bases from V and 3 bases from J, with 11 bases between. The V gene's germline CDR1 is LGHNA and CDR2 YSLEER. The CDR3 loop spans 15 amino acids. The CDR3 DNA reads TGCGCCAGCAGCCAAGACCCAGGGCGGGACACTGAAGCTTTCTTT. Amino acids: CASSQDPGRDTEAFF.

The chain carries TRBV7-2 and TRBJ2-2, with a possible D match to TRBD1 (6 bases). The CDR3 is 13 residues long. Germline CDR1 is SGHTA and CDR2 is FQGNSA. Trimming cost V 5 bases and J 6 bases, with 10 bases left between them. In DNA, the CDR3 is TGTGCCAGCAGCAAGGGGGACCCCGGGGAGCTGTTTTTT. Translating gives CASSKGDPGELFF.

The chain recombines TRBV7-2 with TRBJ2-6, with 9 positions matching TRBD2. Germline V CDR1 and CDR2: SGHTA, FQGNSA. The CDR3 sequence is 17 residues long. The V segment lost 2 bases and the J segment 4 bases; nucleotides outside the gene matches: 6. CDR3 coding DNA: TGTGCCAGCAGCTTAAGTAGCGGGGGCATGGGGGCCAACGTCCTGACTTTC. It is translated as CASSLSSGGMGANVLTF. Complete variable domain (other parts from reference TRBV7-2 and TRBJ2-6): GAGVSQSPSNKVTEKGKDVELRCDPISGHTALYWYRQSLGQGLEFLIYFQGNSAPDKSGLPSDRFSAERTGGSVSTLTIQRTQQEDSAVYLCASSLSSGGMGANVLTFGAGSRLTVL.

This clone showed up just once. The chain links TRBV11-2 to TRBJ2-2, with D perhaps TRBD2 (5 bases). The germline CDR1 and CDR2 sequences are SGHAT and FQNNGV. Trimming removed 3 bases from V and 5 bases from J, with 16 bases in between. CDR3 size: 16 residues. The CDR3 is CASSFLPTGFTGELFF. CDR3 nucleotide sequence: TGTGCCAGCAGCTTCCTCCCGACGGGGTTTACCGGGGAGCTGTTTTTT.

V is TRBV7-9 and J is TRBJ1-3; D is uncertain. CDR3 length: 15 amino acids. Trimming stripped 1 base from V and 0 bases from J, with 7 bases between. Per germline, CDR1 SEHNR and CDR2 FQNEAQ (reference sequence). CDR3 residues: CASSLEVGSGNTIYF. The CDR3 nucleotides read TGTGCCAGCAGCTTAGAGGTTGGCTCTGGAAACACCATATATTTT.

Only one count was recorded for this clone. The genes are TRBV11-2 and TRBJ1-1; D perhaps matches TRBD1 (6 bases). The CDR3 has 15 amino acids. V was shortened by 2 bases and J by 1 base, with 11 bases between the two germline ends. Germline values: CDR1 SGHAT, CDR2 FQNNGV. The CDR3 nucleotides read TGTGCCAGCAGCTTAATCCTGGGGGCGAACACTGAAGCTTTCTTT. It codes for CASSLILGANTEAFF.

This chain uses TRBV7-9 with TRBJ2-7, with no clear D. V lost 5 bases and J 2 bases, leaving 4 bases between the germline ends. This CDR3 region has 11 residues. The germline gives CDR1 SEHNR, CDR2 FQNEAQ (reference sequence). CDR3 bases: TGTGCCAGCAGCACACCCTACGAGCAGTACTTC. Translating gives CASSTPYEQYF.

The V gene is TRBV7-2, the J gene TRBJ1-3; D is uncertain. CDR3 length: 14 amino acids. V lost 2 bases to trimming and J lost 0 bases, with 5 bases between them. Germline CDR1 is SGHTA and CDR2 is FQGNSA. In nucleotides, the CDR3 is TGTGCCAGCAGCTTACTCTACTCTGGAAACACCATATATTTT. This translates into CASSLLYSGNTIYF.

The CDR3 DNA follows: TGTGCCAGCAGCCACCAAAATGAAAAACTGTTTTTT. Residues: CASSHQNEKLFF. The chain uses TRBV4-2 and TRBJ1-4; D gene uncertain. The CDR3 contains 12 residues. Per germline, CDR1 LGHNA and CDR2 YNFKEQ. V was shortened by 3 bases and J by 5 bases, with 4 bases between the two germline ends.

The rearrangement links TRBV10-3 to TRBJ1-2; D gene ambiguous. Germline lookup yields CDR1 ENHRY and CDR2 SYGVKD. V shed 4 bases and J shed 7 bases, with 7 bases lying between them. CDR3 size: 11 residues. CDR3 DNA: TGTGCCATCAGTGGTGGGAGTGGCTACACCTTC. It is translated as CAISGGSGYTF.

The rearrangement uses TRBV7-2 and TRBJ2-4; a possible D gene is TRBD1 (6 bases). This CDR3 is built from 14 residues. Germline values: CDR1 SGHTA, CDR2 FQGNSA. With 0 bases removed from V and 3 bases from J, the gap between germline ends came to 6 bases. For the CDR3, the DNA is TGTGCCAGCAGCTTAGCAGGGGGCAAAAACATTCAGTACTTC. As protein: CASSLAGGKNIQYF.

This chain uses TRBV19 with TRBJ2-1, with D perhaps TRBD2 (6 bases). This CDR3 has 13 residues. The V and J ends lost 7 bases and 8 bases respectively, with 15 bases between them. Germline CDR1 LNHDA, CDR2 SQIVND (reference sequence). Here the CDR3 reads CASTTTSGYEQFF. CDR3 nucleotides: TGTGCCAGTACTACGACTAGTGGGTATGAGCAGTTCTTC.

The chain joins TRBV23-1 to TRBJ2-7; unclear D gene. TRBV23-1 is designated an ORF whose function remains uncertain. V was pared by 4 bases and J by 0 bases, with 10 bases between. This CDR3 is 14 amino acids long. CDR3 in amino acids: CASSRPFHSYEQYF. The DNA for the CDR3 is TGCGCCAGCAGTCGGCCATTTCACTCCTACGAGCAGTACTTC.

CDR3 in DNA: TGTGCCAGCAGCCAAGGAGCCCTACCAGGGAACACTGAAGCTTTCTTT. Its protein product is CASSQGALPGNTEAFF. This chain joins TRBV4-2 and TRBJ1-1; no firm D call. This CDR3 comprises 16 residues. Trimming shortened V by 1 base and J by 1 base, and 13 bases separated the two germline ends. Germline loops: CDR1 LGHNA, CDR2 YNFKEQ.

The chain employs TRBV10-3 and TRBJ2-3; D ambiguous. Germline V CDR1 and CDR2: ENHRY, SYGVKD. Trimming cost V 6 bases and J 0 bases, with 13 bases left between them. The CDR3 consists of 15 residues. The CDR3 coding sequence is TGTGCCATCAGCGGAGATTCTTCTAGCACAGATACGCAGTATTTT. Protein: CAISGDSSSTDTQYF.

The chain couples TRBV10-3 to TRBJ1-1, with D possibly TRBD1 on 5 matching bases. The CDR3 contains 13 residues. The V gene lost 9 bases and the J gene lost 0 bases, with 11 bases spanning the gap. Germline-derived CDR1 and CDR2 are ENHRY and SYGVKD. This CDR3 reads CAIRQQMNTEAFF. The CDR3 DNA follows: TGTGCCATTCGACAGCAGATGAACACTGAAGCTTTCTTT.

The rearrangement uses TRBV11-2 and TRBJ1-1; 9 bases fit TRBD1. Germline CDR1 SGHAT, CDR2 FQNNGV. This CDR3 comprises 14 residues. Trimming cost V 1 base and J 6 bases; bases outside gene matches: 3. The DNA for the CDR3 is TGTGCCAGCAGCTTAGTAAGGACAGGGGCTGAAGCTTTCTTT. It codes for CASSLVRTGAEAFF.

This sequence joins TRBV7-2 and TRBJ1-6, with D perhaps TRBD1 (5 bases). The CDR3 consists of 15 residues. Germline V gene data show CDR1 as SGHTA and CDR2 as FQGNSA. Trimming shortened V by 5 bases and J by 6 bases, and 14 bases separated the two germline ends. The CDR3 loop reads CASSALTDLNSPLHF. DNA of the CDR3: TGTGCCAGCAGCGCGCTGACAGACCTTAATTCACCCCTCCACTTT. Full variable domain (rest looked up from reference TRBV7-2 and TRBJ1-6): GAGVSQSPSNKVTEKGKDVELRCDPISGHTALYWYRQSLGQGLEFLIYFQGNSAPDKSGLPSDRFSAERTGGSVSTLTIQRTQQEDSAVYLCASSALTDLNSPLHFGNGTRLTVT.

V is TRBV19 and J is TRBJ1-1, with D possibly being TRBD1 (5 bases). The CDR3 consists of 14 residues. V lost 3 bases, J lost 8 bases, and 16 bases lay in between. Germline CDR1 reads LNHDA; CDR2 reads SQIVND (reference sequence). The CDR3 coding sequence is TGTGCCAGTAGTATGTATACAGGAACGGACGAAGCTTTCTTT. Amino acids: CASSMYTGTDEAFF.

This clone was counted only a few times. The V gene is TRBV19, the J gene TRBJ1-5, with 7 bases identical to TRBD1. V dropped 5 bases and J dropped 2; count of bases not matched to a gene: 3. Germline V gives CDR1 LNHDA, CDR2 SQIVND (reference sequence). This CDR3 contains 14 residues. The CDR3 spells CASSLGGGNQPQHF. CDR3 nucleotides: TGTGCCAGTAGTCTAGGGGGCGGCAATCAGCCCCAGCATTTT.

This clone occurred once. This chain joins TRBV19 and TRBJ1-5; D remains unclear. The ends were cut back, 9 bases at V and 0 bases at J, with 15 bases in the middle. Looked up from germline, CDR1 is LNHDA and CDR2 is SQIVND (reference sequence). This CDR3 region has 15 residues. Written as DNA, the CDR3 is TGTGCCAGCAACTTGGGAAGCTTTAGCAATCAGCCCCAGCATTTT. Translating it yields CASNLGSFSNQPQHF.

The chain couples TRBV12-5 to TRBJ2-2; 8 bases are shared with TRBD1. Per germline, CDR1 LGHNT and CDR2 FRNRAP. The V segment lost 5 bases and the J segment 4 bases; nucleotides outside the gene matches: 6. The CDR3 is 15 residues long. The CDR3 sequence: CASGPDRGSTGELFF. The CDR3 nucleotides are TGTGCTAGTGGTCCCGACAGGGGTAGCACCGGGGAGCTGTTTTTT. Supplemented by reference TRBV12-5 and TRBJ2-2, the full variable domain reads DARVTQTPRHKVTEMGQEVTMRCQPILGHNTVFWYRQTMMQGLELLAYFRNRAPLDDSGMPKDRFSAEMPDATLATLKIQPSEPRDSAVYFCASGPDRGSTGELFFGEGSRLTVL.

The chain recombines TRBV2 with TRBJ1-6, with 9 nucleotides matching TRBD1. Germline V gives CDR1 SNHLY, CDR2 FYNNEI. This CDR3 comprises 13 residues. V shed 6 bases, J shed 10 bases, and the junction held 4 bases outside the gene matches. The CDR3 DNA sequence: TGTGCCAGCAGCCGGGACAGGGAATCACCCCTCCACTTT. As protein: CASSRDRESPLHF. Full variable domain (missing parts from reference TRBV2 and TRBJ1-6): EPEVTQTPSHQVTQMGQEVILRCVPISNHLYFYWYRQILGQKVEFLVSFYNNEISEKSEIFDDQFSVERPDGSNFTLKIRSTKLEDSAMYFCASSRDRESPLHFGNGTRLTVT.

The gene calls are TRBV5-6 and TRBJ1-1, with D unclear. V was trimmed by 5 bases and J by 7 bases, leaving 15 bases between them. Germline V CDR1 and CDR2: SGHDT, YYEEEE. The CDR3 consists of 13 residues. The CDR3 bases are TGTGCCAGCAGAGAGGGTACAACCGGTGAAGCTTTCTTT. Its protein is CASREGTTGEAFF. Together with reference TRBV5-6 and TRBJ1-1, the CDR3 gives the full variable domain: DAGVTQSPTHLIKTRGQQVTLRCSPKSGHDTVSWYQQALGQGPQFIFQYYEEEERQRGNFPDRFSGHQFPNYSSELNVNALLLGDSALYLCASREGTTGEAFFGQGTRLTVV.

The rearrangement uses TRBV12-5 and TRBJ2-3; 9 bases agree with TRBD2. This CDR3 spans 13 amino acids. Germline CDR1 LGHNT, CDR2 FRNRAP. Unmatched junction bases numbered 2, after V lost 6 bases and J lost 4 bases. CDR3 loop: CASGPSGADTQYF. The DNA for the CDR3 is TGTGCTAGTGGCCCTAGCGGGGCAGATACGCAGTATTTT. Based on the CDR3 plus reference TRBV12-5 and TRBJ2-3, the full variable domain is DARVTQTPRHKVTEMGQEVTMRCQPILGHNTVFWYRQTMMQGLELLAYFRNRAPLDDSGMPKDRFSAEMPDATLATLKIQPSEPRDSAVYFCASGPSGADTQYFGPGTRLTVL.